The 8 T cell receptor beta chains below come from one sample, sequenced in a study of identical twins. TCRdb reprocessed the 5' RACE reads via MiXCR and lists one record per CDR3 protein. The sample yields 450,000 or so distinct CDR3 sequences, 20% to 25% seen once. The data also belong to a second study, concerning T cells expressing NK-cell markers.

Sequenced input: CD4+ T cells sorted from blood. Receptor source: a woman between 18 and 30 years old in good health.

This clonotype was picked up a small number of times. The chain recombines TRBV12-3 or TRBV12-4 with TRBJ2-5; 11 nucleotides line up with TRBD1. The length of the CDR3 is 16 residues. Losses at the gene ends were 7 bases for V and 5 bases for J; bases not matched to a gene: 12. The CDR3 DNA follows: TGTGCCAGCACCCCGACCCGGGACAGGGGGTGGGAGACCCAGTACTTC. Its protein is CASTPTRDRGWETQYF.

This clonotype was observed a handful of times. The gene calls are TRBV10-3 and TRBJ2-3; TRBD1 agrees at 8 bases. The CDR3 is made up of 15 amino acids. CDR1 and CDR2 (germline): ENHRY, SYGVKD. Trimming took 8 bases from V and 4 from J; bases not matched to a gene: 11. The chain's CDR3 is CAIGRQGSSADTQYF. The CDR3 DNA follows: TGTGCCATCGGGAGACAGGGGAGTTCGGCAGATACGCAGTATTTT.

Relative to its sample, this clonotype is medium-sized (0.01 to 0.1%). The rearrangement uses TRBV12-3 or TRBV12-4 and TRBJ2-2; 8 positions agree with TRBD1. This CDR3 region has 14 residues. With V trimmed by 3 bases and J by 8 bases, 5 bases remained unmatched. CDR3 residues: CASSLEDRGGELFF. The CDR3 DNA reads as TGTGCCAGCAGTTTGGAAGACAGGGGAGGGGAGCTGTTTTTT.

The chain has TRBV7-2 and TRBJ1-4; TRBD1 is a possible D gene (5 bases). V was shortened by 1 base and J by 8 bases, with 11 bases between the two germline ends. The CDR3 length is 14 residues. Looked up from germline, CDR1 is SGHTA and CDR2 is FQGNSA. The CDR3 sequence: CASSLVGAREKLFF. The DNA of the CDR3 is TGTGCCAGCAGCTTAGTAGGGGCTCGGGAAAAACTGTTTTTT. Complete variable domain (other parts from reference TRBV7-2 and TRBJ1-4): GAGVSQSPSNKVTEKGKDVELRCDPISGHTALYWYRQSLGQGLEFLIYFQGNSAPDKSGLPSDRFSAERTGGSVSTLTIQRTQQEDSAVYLCASSLVGAREKLFFGSGTQLSVL.

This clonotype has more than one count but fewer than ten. The CDR3 nucleotides are TGTGCCATCAGGGACGAACACAACAACAATGAGCAGTTCTTC. This codes for CAIRDEHNNNEQFF. This chain joins TRBV10-3 and TRBJ2-1; D remains unclear. In germline, CDR1 is ENHRY, CDR2 SYGVKD. The CDR3 contains 14 residues. Trimming took off 6 bases at V and 5 bases at J, with 14 bases between the two ends.

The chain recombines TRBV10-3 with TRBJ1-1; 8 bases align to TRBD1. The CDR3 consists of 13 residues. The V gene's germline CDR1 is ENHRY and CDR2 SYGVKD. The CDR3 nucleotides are TGTGCAAATTCGGACAGGGCCAACACTGAAGCTTTCTTT. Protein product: CANSDRANTEAFF.

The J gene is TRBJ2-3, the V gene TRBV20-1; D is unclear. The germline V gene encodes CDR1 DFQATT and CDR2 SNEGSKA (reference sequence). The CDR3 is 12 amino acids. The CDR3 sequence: CSSSLSTDTQYF. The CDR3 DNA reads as TGCAGCTCCAGTCTGTCCACAGATACGCAGTATTTT.

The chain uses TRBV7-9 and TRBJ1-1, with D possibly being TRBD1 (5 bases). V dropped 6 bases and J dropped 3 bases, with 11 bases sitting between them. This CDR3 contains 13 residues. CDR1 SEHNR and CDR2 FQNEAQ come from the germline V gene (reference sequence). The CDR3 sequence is CASSFRVDTEAFF. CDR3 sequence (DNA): TGTGCCAGCAGTTTCAGGGTAGACACTGAAGCTTTCTTT.